This T cell receptor beta chain appears in the sequencing data of a study of blood T cell repertoires in COVID-19. Across the study: The analysed material was cDNA or gDNA that came from T cells, B-cell-depleted T cells, or PBMCs.

In the study's own analysis: From reference gene primer amplification, estimates of nucleated cell counts were derived. Only in-frame clones appear in the TCRdb table, and some are missing; sequencing was by immunoSEQ multiplex PCR. D and trimming come from the DNA, and the V and J calls and clone size come from that table. This sample has about 670,000 clones, with 70% to 90% found just once. CDR1 is LNHDA and CDR2 is SQIVND in the germline V gene (reference sequence). The CDR3 consists of 14 residues. V lost 1 base, J lost 2 bases, and 7 bases lay in between. Sequenced sample: peripheral blood. This sequence was found in a woman aged 18-29 years with acute or convalescent COVID-19. The V and J genes are TRBV19 and TRBJ2-3; no clear D gene. CDR3 loop: CASSIGPITDTQYF. In DNA, the CDR3 is TGTGCCAGTAGTATAGGTCCTATCACAGATACGCAGTATTTT.